Listed below are T cell receptor beta chains from one sample, sequenced in a study of cytomegalovirus exposure and HLA in healthy donors. Clones were read by immunoSEQ multiplex PCR, and TCRdb kept only the in-frame ones, dropping some. Found here are fewer than 65,000 clones, approximately 89% of them singletons; the top ten hold approximately 1.5%. Material for sequencing was PBMCs. All receptors come from a man aged 18 to 30 in good health and CMV-seronegative. The CDR3 runs from the conserved cysteine through the conserved F or W. A D gene is named only where the DNA matches it firmly. Some rows mark clone size as missing; the rest say once, few, many or name a class of expanded clone.

clone_size	v_call	j_call	cdr3_length	d_call	cdr3_aa	cdr3_nt
-	TRBV18	TRBJ1-2	13	-	CASSPDKVRGYTF	TGTGCCAGCTCACCCGACAAGGTGAGAGGCTACACCTTC
-	TRBV11-2	TRBJ2-7	16	TRBD1	CASSQRSDRGSYEQYF	TGTGCCAGCAGCCAACGAAGTGACAGGGGATCCTACGAGCAGTACTTC
once	TRBV6-1	TRBJ2-7	13	-	CAAEGGRIYEQYF	TGTGCCGCCGAAGGAGGACGGATTTACGAGCAGTACTTC
-	TRBV6-1	TRBJ1-4	14	-	CASSATSDSEKLFF	TGTGCCAGCAGCGCTACCTCGGACAGCGAAAAACTGTTTTTT
-	TRBV6-5	TRBJ1-5	15	-	CASSYDSNSNQPQHF	TGTGCCAGCAGTTACGACAGCAATAGCAATCAGCCCCAGCATTTT
few	TRBV30	TRBJ1-3	13	-	CAWRLGGGNTIYF	TGTGCCTGGAGACTAGGAGGGGGAAACACCATATATTTT
-	TRBV7-2	TRBJ2-5	15	-	CASSSLPGGGETQYF	TGTGCCAGCAGCTCGCTCCCCGGGGGTGGAGAGACCCAGTACTTC
-	TRBV10-1	TRBJ2-3	14	-	CASSESIHSDTQYF	TGCGCCAGCAGTGAGTCGATCCACTCGGATACGCAGTATTTT
-	TRBV4-1	TRBJ1-1	15	TRBD1	CASSPQQGANTEAFF	TGCGCCAGCAGCCCCCAACAGGGGGCGAACACTGAAGCTTTCTTT
-	TRBV6-5	TRBJ1-3	12	-	CATGFSGNTIYF	TGTGCCACGGGGTTCTCTGGAAACACCATATATTTT
once	TRBV10-3	TRBJ1-6	16	-	CAISEVRVLNNSPLHF	TGTGCCATCAGTGAGGTTCGGGTCCTGAATAATTCACCCCTCCACTTT
-	TRBV9	TRBJ1-5	13	-	CASSAWGGQPQHF	TGTGCCAGCAGCGCTTGGGGGGGTCAGCCCCAGCATTTT
-	TRBV5-6	TRBJ2-7	12	-	CASMLGSYEQYF	TGTGCCAGCATGTTGGGGAGCTACGAGCAGTACTTC
-	TRBV27	TRBJ2-1	15	-	CASRVFSGALGEQFF	TGTGCCAGCAGGGTCTTTAGCGGAGCCTTGGGTGAGCAGTTCTTC
-	TRBV29-1	TRBJ1-1	14	TRBD1	CSVSAGTGGTEAFF	TGCAGCGTCTCTGCTGGGACAGGGGGCACTGAAGCTTTCTTT
-	TRBV28	TRBJ2-5	13	-	CASTHPEGETQYF	TGTGCCAGCACCCACCCTGAGGGAGAGACCCAGTACTTC
-	TRBV5-1	TRBJ1-2	14	TRBD1	CASSLAQGDYGYTF	TGCGCCAGCAGCTTGGCACAGGGGGACTATGGCTACACCTTC
-	TRBV18	TRBJ1-1	12	-	CASSPNRDEAFF	TGTGCCAGCTCACCCAACAGGGATGAAGCTTTCTTT
-	TRBV29-1	TRBJ2-7	14	-	CSVEGQDDSYEQYF	TGCAGCGTTGAAGGACAGGATGACTCCTACGAGCAGTACTTC
once	TRBV5-4	TRBJ2-2	16	-	CASSAPVAGNTGELFF	TGTGCCAGCAGCGCTCCGGTGGCGGGAAACACCGGGGAGCTGTTTTTT
-	TRBV4-1	TRBJ2-4	15	TRBD2	CASRLAGGPLGIQYF	TGCGCCAGCAGACTAGCGGGGGGGCCTCTGGGCATTCAGTACTTC
-	TRBV28	TRBJ1-1	13	-	CASSFNRVTEAFF	TGTGCCAGCAGTTTCAACAGGGTCACTGAAGCTTTCTTT
-	TRBV7-2	TRBJ1-1	14	-	CASSLSPGYTEAFF	TGTGCCAGCAGCTTATCTCCAGGGTACACTGAAGCTTTCTTT
-	TRBV6-1	TRBJ2-7	14	-	CASSETEFSYEQYF	TGTGCCAGCAGTGAAACAGAATTCTCCTACGAGCAGTACTTC
-	TRBV11-1	TRBJ2-3	15	TRBD2	CASSSLAESTDTQYF	TGTGCCAGCAGCTCTCTAGCGGAGAGCACAGATACGCAGTATTTT
once	TRBV7-7	TRBJ2-2	12	-	CASTSRSGELFF	TGTGCTAGCACCTCCAGATCCGGGGAGCTGTTTTTT
-	TRBV9	TRBJ1-3	15	-	CASSAEGGSGNTIYF	TGTGCCAGCAGCGCGGAGGGGGGGTCTGGAAACACCATATATTTT
-	TRBV7-8	TRBJ2-2	16	TRBD2	CASSLLAGVSAGELFF	TGTGCCAGCAGCTTATTAGCGGGGGTATCTGCCGGGGAGCTGTTTTTT
-	TRBV10-3	TRBJ2-2	16	-	CAISESIRGGSGELFF	TGTGCCATCAGTGAGTCGATCAGGGGCGGGAGCGGGGAGCTGTTTTTT
-	TRBV6-5	TRBJ1-3	14	-	CASSGQRSGNTIYF	TGTGCCAGCAGTGGACAGCGCTCTGGAAACACCATATATTTT
-	TRBV7-9	TRBJ2-1	12	-	CASSGQGGEQFF	TGTGCCAGCAGCGGGCAGGGTGGGGAGCAGTTCTTC
-	TRBV9	TRBJ2-4	15	TRBD2	CASSGEGRPKNIQYF	TGTGCCAGCAGCGGGGAGGGACGGCCCAAAAACATTCAGTACTTC
-	TRBV11-1	TRBJ2-1	12	-	CASSRTSSEQFF	TGTGCCAGCAGCCGGACTTCTAGCGAGCAGTTCTTC
-	TRBV11-3	TRBJ2-3	12	-	CASSFHTDTQYF	TGTGCCAGCAGCTTTCACACAGATACGCAGTATTTT
-	TRBV6-6	TRBJ2-5	12	-	CASRGGGETQYF	TGTGCCAGCAGGGGAGGGGGAGAGACCCAGTACTTC
-	TRBV27	TRBJ2-1	13	-	CASRTRSSNEQFF	TGTGCCAGCAGAACTAGGTCCTCCAATGAGCAGTTCTTC
-	TRBV6-5	TRBJ2-1	15	TRBD1	CASSYGQGLYNEQFF	TGTGCCAGCAGTTACGGACAGGGACTGTACAATGAGCAGTTCTTC
few	TRBV5-4	TRBJ1-2	13	TRBD1	CASSYTGGEGYTF	TGTGCCAGCAGCTACACAGGGGGCGAGGGCTACACCTTC